What follows are 28 T cell receptor beta chains derived from one specimen sequenced in a study of cytotoxic CD8 clonotypes in ibrutinib-treated CLL. Profiled with immunoSEQ multiplex PCR; TCRdb holds only in-frame clones, not every one. Counted here are under 200,000 clones, under 85% occurring once; the ten biggest clones make up roughly 4.5%. The sample in question was PBMCs, obtained after 24 months of ibrutinib treatment. The receptor set was obtained from a human donor with chronic lymphocytic leukemia.

The CDR3, as DNA: TGTGCCAGCAGCTCTTACGACAATTCTTACGAGCAGTACTTC. Protein sequence: CASSSYDNSYEQYF. The V gene is TRBV9, the J gene TRBJ2-7; no clear D gene. V lost 4 bases, J lost 4 bases, and 15 bases lay in between. Germline V gene sequence: CDR1 SGDLS, CDR2 YYNGEE. This CDR3 contains 14 residues.

In this sample, this clone turned up a few times. The chain carries TRBV30 and TRBJ1-1, with D hard to call. In germline, CDR1 is GTSNPN, CDR2 SVGIG (reference sequence). This CDR3 has 12 residues. The V end was cut by 2 bases, the J end by 0 bases, with 4 bases between. The CDR3 DNA reads as TGTGCCTGGAGTCAAGTGAACACTGAAGCTTTCTTT. It yields the protein CAWSQVNTEAFF.

The chain joins TRBV7-8 to TRBJ2-7, with 7 bases that match TRBD2. CDR3 size: 20 residues. Germline CDR1 SGHVS, CDR2 FQNEAQ. Trimming took 1 base from V and 2 from J; bases not matched to a gene: 20. For the CDR3, the DNA is TGTGCCAGCAGCTTAGGTGTGGCAGGGTTCTGGCGGGAGAACCCCTACGAGCAGTACTTC. Translated, it gives CASSLGVAGFWRENPYEQYF.

The chain combines TRBV30 with TRBJ1-2; D unresolved. The V end lost 0 bases, the J end lost 0 bases, and 11 bases lay between the germline ends. Germline CDR1 and CDR2: GTSNPN and SVGIG (reference sequence). The CDR3 loop spans 15 amino acids. CDR3 protein: CAWSVPLLANYGYTF. CDR3 DNA: TGTGCCTGGAGTGTACCCCTTCTAGCTAACTATGGCTACACCTTC. Filled out from reference TRBV30 and TRBJ1-2, the complete variable domain reads SQTIHQWPATLVQPVGSPLSLECTVEGTSNPNLYWYRQAAGRGLQLLFYSVGIGQISSEVPQNLSASRPQDRQFILSSKKLLLSDSGFYLCAWSVPLLANYGYTFGSGTRLTVV.

There are a few counts of this clone. The CDR3 loop is CASSPLDGAGYTF. CDR3 nucleotide sequence: TGTGCCAGCAGCCCATTGGACGGAGCCGGCTACACCTTC. This chain joins TRBV14 and TRBJ1-2; D is undetermined. V dropped 4 bases and J dropped 8 bases, with 14 bases sitting between them. The CDR3 is 13 amino acids. The V gene's germline CDR1 is SGHDN and CDR2 FVKESK.

This clone appeared many times. The V call is TRBV5-3, the J call TRBJ1-5; unclear D gene. TRBV5-3 is known as an ORF, though its function is uncertain. The V and J ends lost 1 base and 5 bases respectively, with 7 bases between them. The CDR3 totals 13 residues. The CDR3, as DNA: TGTGCCAGAAGCTTGATAAGGGATCAGCCCCAGCATTTT. This gives the protein CARSLIRDQPQHF.

J is TRBJ1-3 and V is TRBV9; D gene ambiguous. Deletions cut 4 bases from V and 0 bases from J, with 5 bases between. CDR1 and CDR2 (germline): SGDLS, YYNGEE. This CDR3 spans 13 amino acids. This CDR3 reads CASSPNSGNTIYF. The CDR3 coding sequence is TGTGCCAGCAGCCCCAACTCTGGAAACACCATATATTTT. Using reference TRBV9 and TRBJ1-3 for the parts outside the CDR3, the full variable domain is DSGVTQTPKHLITATGQRVTLRCSPRSGDLSVYWYQQSLDQGLQFLIQYYNGEERAKGNILERFSAQQFPDLHSELNLSSLELGDSALYFCASSPNSGNTIYFGEGSWLTVV.

The chain has TRBV25-1 and TRBJ1-6, with D unresolved. Trimming stripped 2 bases from V and 9 bases from J, with 17 bases between. There are 16 residues in the CDR3. CDR1 MGHDK and CDR2 SYGVNS come from the germline V gene. The CDR3 spells CASSERQWEWRSPLHF. DNA of the CDR3: TGTGCCAGCAGTGAAAGGCAGTGGGAGTGGCGTTCACCCCTCCACTTT.

This clone was detected once. The chain combines TRBV11-2 with TRBJ1-2; D may be TRBD1 (5 bases). V lost 5 bases and J lost 8, with 15 bases in between. CDR1 is SGHAT, CDR2 FQNNGV, per germline. There are 13 residues in the CDR3. The CDR3 DNA reads TGTGCCAGCAGCCGAGGGGTGGGAAGGGGCTACACCTTC. Its translation is CASSRGVGRGYTF.

V usage is TRBV7-9 and J usage is TRBJ1-2; the D is unclear. Per germline, CDR1 SEHNR and CDR2 FQNEAQ (reference sequence). This CDR3 is 15 amino acids long. The V gene lost 1 base and the J gene lost 0 bases, with 9 bases spanning the gap. The DNA of the CDR3 is TGTGCCAGCAGCTTAGTTACCGAGACTAACTATGGCTACACCTTC. Translating it yields CASSLVTETNYGYTF.

The chain carries TRBV7-2 and TRBJ1-5, with D perhaps TRBD1 (5 bases). This CDR3 region has 11 residues. CDR1 is SGHTA, CDR2 FQGNSA, per germline. V was pared by 8 bases and J by 11 bases, with 13 bases between. The DNA of the CDR3 is TGTGCCAGCGGTACCCTGGGGGCCCAGCATTTT. Encoded protein: CASGTLGAQHF.

This clone was recorded a few times. The chain has TRBV6-6 and TRBJ1-1; D is unresolved. Trimming took off 5 bases at V and 5 bases at J, with 6 bases between the two ends. CDR1 is MNHNY and CDR2 is SVGAGI in the germline V gene (reference sequence). The CDR3 sequence is 11 residues long. CDR3 bases: TGTGCCAGCAGTACGAGGACTGAAGCTTTCTTT. It codes for CASSTRTEAFF.

The chain carries TRBV28 and TRBJ2-7, with D possibly being TRBD1 (5 bases). V was clipped by 6 bases and J by 4 bases, with 19 bases between them. The length of the CDR3 is 15 residues. The V gene's germline CDR1 is MDHEN and CDR2 SYDVKM. CDR3 loop: CASSVLTTVGYEQYF. In DNA, the CDR3 is TGTGCCAGCAGCGTCCTCACGACAGTGGGGTACGAGCAGTACTTC. The full variable domain, its missing parts supplied by reference TRBV28 and TRBJ2-7, is DVKVTQSSRYLVKRTGEKVFLECVQDMDHENMFWYRQDPGLGLRLIYFSYDVKMKEKGDIPEGYSVSREKKERFSLILESASTNQTSMYLCASSVLTTVGYEQYFGPGTRLTVT.

This clone occurred a few times. The chain's CDR3 is CASSGGGEIQPQHF. The CDR3 region has the DNA TGTGCCAGTAGCGGTGGGGGTGAAATCCAGCCCCAGCATTTT. The chain has TRBV19 and TRBJ1-5; D may be TRBD1 (5 bases). The germline V and J ends were trimmed by 6 bases and 7 bases, with 16 bases remaining between them. The CDR3 length is 14 residues. CDR1 LNHDA and CDR2 SQIVND come from the germline V gene (reference sequence).

The chain employs TRBV9 and TRBJ1-4; no firm D call. V shed 4 bases and J shed 0 bases, with 16 bases lying between them. The CDR3 runs 17 residues. CDR1 and CDR2 from the germline V gene are SGDLS and YYNGEE. CDR3 loop: CASSTDSKPATNEKLFF. The CDR3 nucleotides are TGTGCCAGCAGCACAGACTCCAAGCCAGCAACTAATGAAAAACTGTTTTTT.

The rearrangement uses TRBV5-1 and TRBJ1-2, with 10 bases fitting TRBD1. This CDR3 region has 15 residues. J lost 2 bases, V lost 3 bases, and 4 bases had no gene match. Germline V gives CDR1 SGHRS, CDR2 YFSETQ. CDR3 DNA sequence: TGCGCCAGCAGCTCGCCGGGACAGGGGAACTATGGCTACACCTTC. Translation: CASSSPGQGNYGYTF.

A single count supports this clone. J is TRBJ1-1 and V is TRBV29-1, with 7 bases that match TRBD1. CDR1 is SQVTM, CDR2 ANQGSEA, per germline. The V and J ends lost 6 bases and 1 base, in that order; junction bases with no gene match: 2. The length of the CDR3 is 12 residues. Here the CDR3 reads CSVGQKNTEAFF. CDR3 DNA sequence: TGCAGCGTGGGACAGAAGAACACTGAAGCTTTCTTT.

The rearrangement uses TRBV11-2 and TRBJ2-2; 8 bases fit TRBD1. Germline CDR1 and CDR2: SGHAT and FQNNGV. The CDR3 loop spans 18 amino acids. Germline trimming cut 6 bases from V and 6 bases from J; bases unmatched to any gene: 18. In DNA form, the CDR3 reads TGTGCCAGCAGGCCGGGTATCGTGGCAGGGGGCCGGTCCGGGGAGCTGTTTTTT. Residues: CASRPGIVAGGRSGELFF.

The gene calls are TRBV5-5 and TRBJ2-2; D gene uncertain. Germline V CDR1 and CDR2: SGHKS, YYEKEE (reference sequence). The CDR3 runs 13 residues. V lost 2 bases to trimming and J lost 5 bases, with 7 bases between them. As DNA, the CDR3 is TGTGCCAGCAGCTTTTGGGCGACCGGGGAGCTGTTTTTT. It encodes CASSFWATGELFF.

The chain has TRBV6-6 and TRBJ2-7, with 10 bases fitting TRBD1. The CDR3 has 16 residues. Germline values: CDR1 MNHNY, CDR2 SVGAGI (reference sequence). With 7 bases clipped from V and 5 bases from J, the junction kept 14 bases outside the gene matches. CDR3 protein: CASTLLRQGARDEQYF. The DNA of the CDR3 is TGTGCCAGCACCCTCCTCAGACAGGGGGCGCGGGACGAGCAGTACTTC.

V and J are TRBV30 and TRBJ1-1; D is ambiguous. Germline lookup yields CDR1 GTSNPN and CDR2 SVGIG (reference sequence). The V gene lost 2 bases and the J gene lost 3 bases, with 4 bases spanning the gap. The CDR3 totals 11 residues. This CDR3 reads CAWSLHTEAFF. The CDR3 bases are TGTGCCTGGAGTCTCCACACTGAAGCTTTCTTT. Full variable domain (missing parts from reference TRBV30 and TRBJ1-1): SQTIHQWPATLVQPVGSPLSLECTVEGTSNPNLYWYRQAAGRGLQLLFYSVGIGQISSEVPQNLSASRPQDRQFILSSKKLLLSDSGFYLCAWSLHTEAFFGQGTRLTVV.

The J gene is TRBJ1-2, the V gene TRBV18, with TRBD1 matching over 10 bases. The J segment lost 6 bases and the V segment lost 5 bases, leaving 9 bases of the junction unmatched. Germline V gene data show CDR1 as KGHSH and CDR2 as LQKENI. The CDR3 contains 15 residues. CDR3 in amino acids: CASSKTGGPSNGYTF. For the CDR3, the DNA is TGTGCCAGCTCAAAGACAGGGGGCCCTTCCAATGGCTACACCTTC.

The chain carries TRBV4-2 and TRBJ1-5; D remains ambiguous. Looked up from germline, CDR1 is LGHNA and CDR2 is YNFKEQ. V lost 0 bases and J lost 2, with 8 bases in between. The CDR3 has 15 residues. CDR3 bases: TGTGCCAGCAGCCAAGATCAGGCAGGCAATCAGCCCCAGCATTTT. This encodes CASSQDQAGNQPQHF.

This clone was seen a few times. The chain is built from TRBV7-6 and TRBJ1-5; tentative D call: TRBD1 (6 bases). The V end was cut by 5 bases, the J end by 1 base, with 9 bases between. The CDR3 consists of 14 residues. The germline V gene encodes CDR1 SGHVS and CDR2 FNYEAQ. CDR3 DNA sequence: TGTGCCAGCAGCGAAGACAGGAGCAATCAGCCCCAGCATTTT. As protein: CASSEDRSNQPQHF.

The rearrangement uses TRBV6-5 and TRBJ1-1; D is undetermined. The CDR3 totals 14 residues. Trimming shortened V by 2 bases and J by 0 bases, and 7 bases separated the two germline ends. Germline V gene data show CDR1 as MNHEY and CDR2 as SVGAGI. CDR3: CASSYGGLNTEAFF. DNA of the CDR3: TGTGCCAGCAGTTACGGAGGATTGAACACTGAAGCTTTCTTT.

The chain is built from TRBV2 and TRBJ1-1; 10 positions agree with TRBD1. The CDR3 length is 17 residues. Germline V gene sequence: CDR1 SNHLY, CDR2 FYNNEI. Trimming cost V 7 bases and J 6 bases; bases outside gene matches: 17. DNA for the CDR3: TGTGCCAGCATCCGAGAGGTTACGACAGGGGGCATTGCTGAAGCTTTCTTT. This gives the protein CASIREVTTGGIAEAFF.

This clone was counted a few times. The V and J genes are TRBV7-2 and TRBJ2-3, with 7 bases that match TRBD1. The CDR3 is 12 amino acids. The ends lost 7 bases at V and 4 bases at J; junction bases unmatched: 2. Germline V CDR1 and CDR2: SGHTA, FQGNSA. The CDR3 protein is CASNRGPDTQYF. The DNA of the CDR3 is TGTGCCAGCAACAGGGGACCAGATACGCAGTATTTT.

The chain uses TRBV7-2 and TRBJ2-5; 10 bases are shared with TRBD2. V was clipped by 5 bases and J by 2 bases; unmatched bases: 8. The CDR3 covers 16 residues. Germline V gene lookup returns CDR1 SGHTA and CDR2 FQGNSA. CDR3 in DNA: TGTGCCAGCAGCCGAGGACTAGCGGCCCTTCAAGAGACCCAGTACTTC. Amino acids: CASSRGLAALQETQYF. Supplemented by reference TRBV7-2 and TRBJ2-5, the full variable domain reads GAGVSQSPSNKVTEKGKDVELRCDPISGHTALYWYRQSLGQGLEFLIYFQGNSAPDKSGLPSDRFSAERTGGSVSTLTIQRTQQEDSAVYLCASSRGLAALQETQYFGPGTRLLVL.